Following are 20 T cell receptor beta chains from one sample sequenced in a study of T cell responses to AZD1222 COVID-19 vaccine. Produced via immunoSEQ multiplex PCR; TCRdb's table is partial and in-frame only. This table has about 180,000 clones, around 90% appearing once. The sequencing here drew on peripheral blood, taken 28 days after the second AZD1222 dose. The receptors stem from an adult who received the AZD1222 COVID-19 vaccine.

CDR3 sequence (DNA): TGTGCCAGAGCAGAAAGGGGCCGAGGTACTGAAGCTTTCTTT. Residues: CARAERGRGTEAFF. This sequence joins TRBV6-4 and TRBJ1-1, with D perhaps TRBD1 (5 bases). Trimming removed 9 bases from V and 5 bases from J, with 19 bases in between. This CDR3 is built from 14 residues. The germline CDR1 and CDR2 sequences are MRHNA and SNTAGT.

Concerning this clone: At one boundary the junction diverges from the germline segment, which might be a read error. CDR3 coding DNA: TGTGCCAGCAGCGTAGCGCTAGCGGGAGGCTACGAGCAGTACTTC. Protein product: CASSVALAGGYEQYF. The rearrangement links TRBV7-9 to TRBJ2-7, with 11 positions matching TRBD2. There are 15 residues in the CDR3. In germline, CDR1 is SEHNR, CDR2 FQNEAQ (reference sequence).

The J gene is TRBJ2-2, the V gene TRBV3-1 (or the pseudogene TRBV3-2), with D unresolved. V was pared by 3 bases and J by 5 bases, with 13 bases between. This CDR3 contains 15 residues. From germline, CDR1 is LGHDT and CDR2 YNNKEL (reference sequence). CDR3 DNA sequence: TGTGCCAGCAGCCAGTCTCTCTTGGGGACCGGGGAGCTGTTTTTT. It encodes CASSQSLLGTGELFF.

V gene TRBV7-2 combines with J gene TRBJ2-5, with 9 bases aligning to TRBD2. Germline V gives CDR1 SGHTA, CDR2 FQGNSA. Germline trimming cut 3 bases from V and 4 bases from J; bases unmatched to any gene: 6. The CDR3 sequence is 15 residues long. CDR3 sequence (DNA): TGTGCCAGCAGCTTGGGCGGGGGGGCCGTAGAGACCCAGTACTTC. It encodes CASSLGGGAVETQYF.

The V call is TRBV7-2, the J call TRBJ1-2, with D perhaps TRBD1 (5 bases). The CDR3 covers 13 residues. V was shortened by 3 bases and J by 2 bases, with 7 bases between the two germline ends. The germline CDR1 and CDR2 sequences are SGHTA and FQGNSA. CDR3 sequence (DNA): TGTGCCAGCAGCTTTCAGGGAAACTATGGCTACACCTTC. As protein: CASSFQGNYGYTF.

The chain uses TRBV28 and TRBJ1-3; no definite D call. The CDR3 runs to 17 residues. V was pared by 7 bases and J by 0 bases, with 19 bases between. The germline CDR1 and CDR2 sequences are MDHEN and SYDVKM. CDR3 in amino acids: CASTGGNLRSSGNTIYF. The CDR3 bases are TGTGCCAGCACCGGAGGGAATCTCCGGAGCTCTGGAAACACCATATATTTT.

Concerning this clone itself: Its ends do not fully match the called genes, so a read error is possible. The V call is TRBV7-2, the J call TRBJ1-5; unclear D gene. CDR1 is SGHTA, CDR2 FQGNSA, per germline. The CDR3 has 15 amino acids. The CDR3 loop reads CASCLHGGSNQPQHF. CDR3 nucleotide sequence: TGTGCCAGCTGCTTACACGGCGGTAGCAATCAGCCCCAGCATTTT. Variable domain in full (rest from reference TRBV7-2 and TRBJ1-5): GAGVSQSPSNKVTEKGKDVELRCDPISGHTALYWYRQSLGQGLEFLIYFQGNSAPDKSGLPSDRFSAERTGGSVSTLTIQRTQQEDSAVYLCASCLHGGSNQPQHFGDGTRLSIL.

The V and J genes are TRBV3-1 (or the pseudogene TRBV3-2) and TRBJ2-2; no clear D. Germline-derived CDR1 and CDR2 are LGHDT and YNNKEL (reference sequence). The CDR3 contains 14 residues. Trimming took off 1 base at V and 1 base at J, with 4 bases between the two ends. CDR3 sequence: CASSQGENTGELFF. DNA for the CDR3: TGTGCCAGCAGCCAAGGGGAGAACACCGGGGAGCTGTTTTTT.

CDR3 nucleotide sequence: TGTGCCAGCAGTTTATTCGTTTGGGGGGCTACCTACGAGCAGTACTTC. Amino acid sequence: CASSLFVWGATYEQYF. This chain joins TRBV27 and TRBJ2-7, with D perhaps TRBD1 or TRBD2 (6 bases each). CDR3 size: 16 residues. Germline V gives CDR1 MNHEY, CDR2 SMNVEV (reference sequence). The ends were cut back, 1 base at V and 2 bases at J, with 15 bases in the middle.

The chain couples TRBV4-1 to TRBJ1-2, with 9 nucleotides matching TRBD1. V was pared by 4 bases and J by 6 bases, with 12 bases of the junction left unmatched. Per the germline V gene, CDR1 is MGHRA and CDR2 is YSYEKL. This CDR3 region has 16 residues. The CDR3, as DNA: TGCGCCAGCAGCCCTATACCGGGACAGGGCTTCGATGGCTACACCTTC. Amino acid sequence: CASSPIPGQGFDGYTF.

The rearrangement uses TRBV5-4 and TRBJ2-3; D not certain. The CDR3 runs 13 residues. Trimming removed 1 base from V and 1 base from J, with 4 bases in between. CDR1 and CDR2 (germline): SGHNT, YYREEE (reference sequence). This CDR3 is CASSLQGTDTQYF. The CDR3 nucleotides are TGTGCCAGCAGCTTGCAGGGCACAGATACGCAGTATTTT.

The rearrangement uses TRBV5-1 and TRBJ1-2, with D perhaps matching TRBD1 (6 bases). V gave up 0 bases and J gave up 2 bases, with 14 bases separating them. The CDR3 has 16 amino acids. Germline CDR1 is SGHRS and CDR2 is YFSETQ. The CDR3 region has the DNA TGCGCCAGCAGCTTGGTAGGGGGGACGGGAAACTATGGCTACACCTTC. Amino acid sequence: CASSLVGGTGNYGYTF.

The V and J genes are TRBV9 and TRBJ2-7; weak D call: TRBD2 (5 bases). Trimming pared 0 bases from V and 4 bases from J, leaving 17 bases between. This CDR3 is 16 amino acids long. Germline assignment: CDR1 SGDLS and CDR2 YYNGEE. The CDR3 region has the DNA TGTGCCAGCAGCGTAGCTCGGGAAGGGTTCATTTACGAGCAGTACTTC. Its protein product is CASSVAREGFIYEQYF.

The rearrangement links TRBV12-3 or TRBV12-4 to TRBJ1-1, with D possibly matching TRBD1 (6 bases). The V end lost 7 bases, the J end lost 5 bases, and 14 bases lay between the germline ends. The CDR3 sequence is 13 residues long. CDR3 sequence reads: CASTIQGGTEAFF. The CDR3, as DNA: TGTGCCAGCACCATACAGGGAGGTACTGAAGCTTTCTTT.

The rearrangement joins TRBV27 to TRBJ2-7, with 9 positions matching TRBD1. This CDR3 region has 14 residues. Trimming removed 3 bases from V and 3 bases from J; junction bases left unmatched: 3. Germline CDR1 is MNHEY and CDR2 is SMNVEV (reference sequence). CDR3: CASSFLTGGYEQYF. The CDR3 bases are TGTGCCAGCAGTTTCCTGACAGGGGGCTACGAGCAGTACTTC.

This chain uses TRBV5-4 with TRBJ1-5; D is uncertain. V was shortened by 0 bases and J by 5 bases, with 6 bases between the two germline ends. The germline V gene encodes CDR1 SGHNT and CDR2 YYREEE (reference sequence). This CDR3 spans 13 amino acids. CDR3 sequence (DNA): TGTGCCAGCAGCTTGGGGAGAGATCAGCCCCAGCATTTT. Its translation is CASSLGRDQPQHF.

V and J are TRBV6-2 or TRBV6-3 and TRBJ1-2; D not certain. Germline assignment: CDR1 MNHEY and CDR2 SVGEGT. The CDR3 has 15 residues. V lost 8 bases and J lost 1, with 17 bases in between. DNA for the CDR3: TGTGCCAGCGGTTCCAAACCGACGGGTAACTATGGCTACACCTTC. Protein: CASGSKPTGNYGYTF.

This chain joins TRBV28 and TRBJ1-4, with 7 bases identical to TRBD1. The CDR3 spans 15 residues. Losses at the gene ends were 6 bases for V and 3 bases for J; bases not matched to a gene: 7. Germline CDR1 and CDR2: MDHEN and SYDVKM. The CDR3 region is CASSEGQDANEKLFF. CDR3 nucleotide sequence: TGTGCCAGCAGCGAAGGACAGGACGCTAATGAAAAACTGTTTTTT. The complete variable domain, with remaining parts taken from reference TRBV28 and TRBJ1-4, reads DVKVTQSSRYLVKRTGEKVFLECVQDMDHENMFWYRQDPGLGLRLIYFSYDVKMKEKGDIPEGYSVSREKKERFSLILESASTNQTSMYLCASSEGQDANEKLFFGSGTQLSVL.

The V gene is TRBV6-6, the J gene TRBJ1-1, with TRBD1 identical over 7 bases. In germline, CDR1 is MNHNY, CDR2 SVGAGI (reference sequence). CDR3 length: 14 amino acids. The J segment lost 1 base and the V segment lost 2 bases, leaving 1 base of the junction unmatched. Written as DNA, the CDR3 is TGTGCCAGCAGTTACCGGACAGGGAACACTGAAGCTTTCTTT. Translated: CASSYRTGNTEAFF.

The chain links TRBV5-1 to TRBJ1-1; D gene uncertain. The CDR3 sequence is 12 residues long. V was cut by 0 bases and J by 11 bases, with 11 bases left in between. CDR1 SGHRS and CDR2 YFSETQ come from the germline V gene. In nucleotides, the CDR3 is TGCGCCAGCAGCTTGGTAAACGGGATTGCTTTCTTT. This sequence encodes CASSLVNGIAFF.